This entry features one T cell receptor beta chain sequence. Its antigen is currently unknown. This record belongs to a study of PD-1 blockade in classical Hodgkin lymphoma. Only in-frame clones appear in the TCRdb table, and some are missing; sequencing was by immunoSEQ multiplex PCR. Among tens of thousands of clones listed, around 90% were seen once. Germline V gives CDR1 MDHEN, CDR2 SYDVKM. V lost 7 bases and J lost 0, with 13 bases in between. This CDR3 has 16 residues. Notes on the study in general: What caused the repertoire differences, perhaps disease activity or prior therapy, remains undefined. Baseline diversity in complete responders resembled that of newly diagnosed patients.

Described time point: cycle 4 day 1 (C4D1), after more than five weeks of nivolumab. Each patient experienced a relapse that followed autologous stem cell transplantation, and brentuximab vedotin exposure varied. Starting with thawed PBMCs, CD4+ T cells were purified by magnetic negative selection. The material was CD4+ T cells from blood, obtained before the fourth cycle of nivolumab. The TCR originated in a human donor with classical Hodgkin lymphoma. V and J are TRBV28 and TRBJ2-6; the D gene could be TRBD1 or TRBD2 (6 bases each). The CDR3 protein is CASTRSGASGANVLTF. The CDR3 DNA reads as TGTGCCAGCACCCGTTCGGGGGCCTCTGGGGCCAACGTCCTGACTTTC.